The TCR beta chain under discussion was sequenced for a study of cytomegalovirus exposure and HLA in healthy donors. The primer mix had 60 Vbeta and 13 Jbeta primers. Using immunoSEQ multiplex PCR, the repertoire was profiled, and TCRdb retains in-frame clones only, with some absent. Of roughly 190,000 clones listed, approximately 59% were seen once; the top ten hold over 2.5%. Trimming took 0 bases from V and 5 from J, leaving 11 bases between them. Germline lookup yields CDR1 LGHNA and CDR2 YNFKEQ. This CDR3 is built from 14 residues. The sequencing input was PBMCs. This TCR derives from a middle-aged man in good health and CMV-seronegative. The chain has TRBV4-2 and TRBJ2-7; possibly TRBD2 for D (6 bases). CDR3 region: CASSQEAGFDEQYF. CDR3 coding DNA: TGTGCCAGCAGCCAAGAGGCGGGATTCGACGAGCAGTACTTC.